A single sample gave rise to the 11 T cell receptor beta chains below, sequenced in a study of blood T cell repertoires in COVID-19. The table came from immunoSEQ multiplex PCR; TCRdb's copy has only in-frame clones and leaves some out. The sample holds around 280,000 clones, approximately 83% seen once. The source material was peripheral blood. The receptors here all came from a woman in her thirties who had recovered from COVID-19.

The rearrangement uses TRBV6-5 and TRBJ1-5; 9 positions match TRBD1. Germline-derived CDR1 and CDR2 are MNHEY and SVGAGI. CDR3 size: 14 residues. The junction had 6 bases not matched to a gene; V was cut back by 6 bases and J by 6 bases. CDR3 sequence reads: CASRGQGESQPQHF. CDR3 in DNA: TGTGCCAGCAGGGGACAGGGAGAAAGTCAGCCCCAGCATTTT.

V gene TRBV18 combines with J gene TRBJ2-1; TRBD2 agrees at 11 bases. Germline V gives CDR1 KGHSH, CDR2 LQKENI. The CDR3 has 15 amino acids. Trimming removed 5 bases from V and 4 bases from J; junction bases left unmatched: 4. Written as DNA, the CDR3 is TGTGCCAGCTCAATTGGGACTAGCGGTTACAATGAGCAGTTCTTC. Protein product: CASSIGTSGYNEQFF.

The chain combines TRBV12-3 or TRBV12-4 with TRBJ2-7; D not resolved. The CDR3 has 12 amino acids. V gave up 0 bases and J gave up 4 bases, with 4 bases separating them. CDR3 bases: TGTGCCAGCAGTTTAGCGCGTTACGAGCAGTACTTC. As protein: CASSLARYEQYF.

This clone came up once. This chain uses TRBV29-1 with TRBJ1-3; D is unresolved. V lost 3 bases, J lost 0 bases, and 6 bases lay in between. The CDR3 totals 13 residues. Per the germline V gene, CDR1 is SQVTM and CDR2 is ANQGSEA. This CDR3 is CSVDRRSGNTIYF. DNA of the CDR3: TGCAGCGTTGACAGGCGCTCTGGAAACACCATATATTTT.

The chain carries TRBV19 and TRBJ1-1, with D uncertain. Germline assignment: CDR1 LNHDA and CDR2 SQIVND (reference sequence). There are 12 residues in the CDR3. The V end lost 1 base, the J end lost 6 bases, and 6 bases lay between the germline ends. The DNA of the CDR3 is TGTGCCAGTAGTATAGGGAGTCCTGAAGCTTTCTTT. It codes for CASSIGSPEAFF. The variable domain in full, with the rest retrieved from reference TRBV19 and TRBJ1-1, is DGGITQSPKYLFRKEGQNVTLSCEQNLNHDAMYWYRQDPGQGLRLIYYSQIVNDFQKGDIAEGYSVSREKKESFPLTVTSAQKNPTAFYLCASSIGSPEAFFGQGTRLTVV.

This clone was observed a single time. V and J are TRBV21-1 and TRBJ1-1; TRBD1, the table's D call, lacks a check against the DNA. TRBV21-1 is reported as a pseudogene. This CDR3 is built from 21 residues. The CDR3 loop is CASSDTGTGWDHTGVNTEAFF. CDR3 nucleotides: TGTGCCAGCAGCGACACCGGGACAGGGTGGGATCATACCGGAGTGAACACTGAAGCTTTCTTT.

The J gene is TRBJ1-1, the V gene TRBV19, with 10 bases fitting TRBD1. Germline CDR1 LNHDA, CDR2 SQIVND (reference sequence). Losses at the gene ends were 4 bases for V and 3 bases for J; bases not matched to a gene: 5. The CDR3 runs 15 residues. In nucleotides, the CDR3 is TGTGCCAGTAGTAGCGGGACAGGGGAGTACACTGAAGCTTTCTTT. It is translated as CASSSGTGEYTEAFF. The full variable domain, completed using reference TRBV19 and TRBJ1-1, is DGGITQSPKYLFRKEGQNVTLSCEQNLNHDAMYWYRQDPGQGLRLIYYSQIVNDFQKGDIAEGYSVSREKKESFPLTVTSAQKNPTAFYLCASSSGTGEYTEAFFGQGTRLTVV.

This clone was detected only once. The rearrangement joins TRBV4-1 to TRBJ2-1; 7 bases align to TRBD1. This CDR3 region has 15 residues. The germline CDR1 and CDR2 sequences are MGHRA and YSYEKL. Trimming at V came to 4 bases and at J to 7 bases, leaving 10 bases not matched to a gene. CDR3 DNA: TGCGCCAGCAGCCCCCGCGAGGCAGGGGGAAATGAGCAGTTCTTC. This translates into CASSPREAGGNEQFF.

This chain uses TRBV29-1 with TRBJ2-3, with D possibly matching TRBD2 (7 bases). V was trimmed by 6 bases and J by 3 bases, leaving 13 bases between them. The germline CDR1 and CDR2 sequences are SQVTM and ANQGSEA. This CDR3 region has 13 residues. The CDR3: CSVEKGGTDTQYF. The CDR3 bases are TGCAGCGTCGAAAAGGGGGGGACAGATACGCAGTATTTT.

The chain uses TRBV7-2 and TRBJ2-3, with TRBD2 matching 10 bases. Unmatched junction bases numbered 6, after V lost 5 bases and J lost 1 base. This CDR3 has 16 amino acids. CDR1 is SGHTA, CDR2 FQGNSA, per germline. CDR3 sequence reads: CASSPEAGGGTDTQYF. In nucleotides, the CDR3 is TGTGCCAGCAGCCCGGAAGCGGGAGGGGGCACAGATACGCAGTATTTT.

J is TRBJ1-1 and V is TRBV4-2; the D is unclear. V dropped 3 bases and J dropped 2 bases, with 13 bases sitting between them. Per germline, CDR1 LGHNA and CDR2 YNFKEQ. The CDR3 loop spans 15 amino acids. The CDR3 reads CASSHPPAGNTEAFF. In DNA form, the CDR3 reads TGTGCCAGCAGCCATCCCCCGGCGGGAAACACTGAAGCTTTCTTT.